Each of the 32 T cell receptor beta chains below was sequenced from the same sample in a study of shared clonotypes between healthy human individuals (dated by TCRdb to 2018 to 2020). Libraries were made using the immunoSEQ multiplex PCR assay. TCRdb's version of the immuneACCESS table is confined to in-frame rearrangements and falls short of the full clone set. An unresolved V gene accounts for under half of the shortfall where checked; the remainder is of unknown origin. This sample is represented by about 120,000 clones; 68% of them were singletons. The ten largest clones add up to about a quarter of the sample. Input material: memory CD8+ T cells sorted from blood. The sample's cell subset or site label, in plain terms: CD45RO+ cells pooled with CCR7-negative TemRA cells. The receptors stem from a young woman in good health.

In nucleotides, the CDR3 is TGTGCCAGCAGCCGCAGGGGAGGGGGCCAAGAGACCCAGTACTTC. It encodes CASSRRGGGQETQYF. The rearrangement joins TRBV6-4 to TRBJ2-5; a weak D match, TRBD2 (7 bases). The CDR3 length is 15 residues. From germline, CDR1 is MRHNA and CDR2 SNTAGT. The V end lost 6 bases, the J end lost 1 base, and 15 bases lay between the germline ends.

This clone was counted a few times. The CDR3 here is CATSRDGGSNQPQHF. The CDR3 DNA reads as TGTGCCACCAGCAGAGATGGGGGGAGCAATCAGCCCCAGCATTTT. The chain recombines TRBV15 with TRBJ1-5, with D perhaps matching TRBD1 (5 bases). The CDR3 spans 15 residues. Trimming took off 0 bases at V and 1 base at J, with 7 bases between the two ends. Germline V CDR1 and CDR2: LNHNV, YYDKDF (reference sequence).

This sequence joins TRBV15 and TRBJ2-2; the D gene is possibly TRBD2 (6 bases). The length of the CDR3 is 14 residues. Per germline, CDR1 LNHNV and CDR2 YYDKDF (reference sequence). Trimming left V 1 base short and J 6 bases short, with 9 bases between. CDR3 bases: TGTGCCACCAGCAGAGTGCGGGAAGCCGGGGAGCTGTTTTTT. This translates into CATSRVREAGELFF.

The rearrangement uses TRBV27 and TRBJ2-7; D tentatively reads TRBD1 or TRBD2 (5 bases each). Trimming removed 3 bases at V and 2 bases at J, with 14 bases between. Per germline, CDR1 MNHEY and CDR2 SMNVEV (reference sequence). This CDR3 is 15 amino acids long. The CDR3 sequence is CASSFGGTPTYEQYF. The CDR3 nucleotides are TGTGCCAGCAGTTTTGGGGGAACTCCTACCTACGAGCAGTACTTC.

This clone occurred a few times. The gene calls are TRBV30 and TRBJ1-6; no firm D call. The length of the CDR3 is 15 residues. Trimming removed 1 base at V and 7 bases at J, with 14 bases between. The germline CDR1 and CDR2 sequences are GTSNPN and SVGIG (reference sequence). The CDR3 loop is CAWSALNADNSPLHF. The CDR3 bases are TGTGCCTGGAGTGCCTTAAACGCTGACAATTCACCCCTCCACTTT.

The V call is TRBV5-6, the J call TRBJ1-1, with D maybe TRBD1 (5 bases). CDR3 length: 13 amino acids. Germline CDR1 reads SGHDT; CDR2 reads YYEEEE. V was clipped by 0 bases and J by 7 bases, with 10 bases between them. The CDR3 loop is CASSLGRAGEAFF. The CDR3 nucleotides read TGTGCCAGCAGCTTGGGCAGGGCAGGTGAAGCTTTCTTT.

The sample holds a few counts of this clone. The V call is TRBV7-2, the J call TRBJ2-5, with 7 bases matching TRBD2. This CDR3 contains 16 residues. V was pared by 1 base and J by 5 bases, with 10 bases of the junction left unmatched. Per germline, CDR1 SGHTA and CDR2 FQGNSA. For the CDR3, the DNA is TGTGCCAGCAGCTTAGTCCCACGGACTAGTTATGAGACCCAGTACTTC. This encodes CASSLVPRTSYETQYF. Based on the CDR3 plus reference TRBV7-2 and TRBJ2-5, the full variable domain is GAGVSQSPSNKVTEKGKDVELRCDPISGHTALYWYRQSLGQGLEFLIYFQGNSAPDKSGLPSDRFSAERTGGSVSTLTIQRTQQEDSAVYLCASSLVPRTSYETQYFGPGTRLLVL.

This chain joins TRBV19 and TRBJ1-1; D is possibly TRBD1 (5 bases). Trimming shortened V by 5 bases and J by 8 bases, and 21 bases separated the two germline ends. Germline V gene data show CDR1 as LNHDA and CDR2 as SQIVND (reference sequence). This CDR3 contains 15 residues. The CDR3 nucleotides read TGTGCCAGTAGTCTGACCGGGACTCAGGTGAAGGAAGCTTTCTTT. Residues: CASSLTGTQVKEAFF.

For this clone: It may be a read error: a sequence one base away is much more abundant. This chain connects TRBV6-7 to TRBJ1-1; 7 bases line up with TRBD1. Being an ORF, TRBV6-7 has a function that is uncertain. The CDR3 is 15 amino acids. The CDR3 DNA sequence: TGTGCCAGCAGTTACGGGGGGACAGCTAACACTGAAACTTTCTTT. It encodes CASSYGGTANTETFF.

The sample holds many counts of this clone. The chain carries TRBV28 and TRBJ1-2; the match to TRBD1 covers 7 bases. CDR1 MDHEN and CDR2 SYDVKM come from the germline V gene. V shed 4 bases and J 7 bases; nucleotides not matched to a gene: 12. This CDR3 is built from 15 residues. CDR3 coding DNA: TGTGCCAGCAGTTCCCGATACAGGGGAGAGGGTGGCTACACCTTC. Residues: CASSSRYRGEGGYTF.

The rearrangement joins TRBV1 to TRBJ2-5; the D segment call TRBD2 is taken from the table without a DNA check. TRBV1 corresponds to a pseudogene. The CDR3 contains 14 residues. The CDR3 region is CTSSQLAGQETQYF. DNA for the CDR3: TGCACCAGCAGCCAACTAGCGGGCCAAGAGACCCAGTACTTC.

V gene TRBV2 combines with J gene TRBJ1-3; D is unclear. V lost 3 bases and J 0 bases, leaving 9 bases between the germline ends. Germline V CDR1 and CDR2: SNHLY, FYNNEI. The CDR3 runs 15 residues. CDR3 nucleotide sequence: TGTGCCAGCAGTGACGACGGGAGCTCTGGAAACACCATATATTTT. Translating it yields CASSDDGSSGNTIYF. Combining the CDR3 with reference TRBV2 and TRBJ1-3 gives the whole variable domain EPEVTQTPSHQVTQMGQEVILRCVPISNHLYFYWYRQILGQKVEFLVSFYNNEISEKSEIFDDQFSVERPDGSNFTLKIRSTKLEDSAMYFCASSDDGSSGNTIYFGEGSWLTVV.

The chain has TRBV15 and TRBJ1-2; no reliable D call. The CDR3 sequence is 14 residues long. V was shortened by 4 bases and J by 6 bases, with 15 bases between the two germline ends. In germline, CDR1 is LNHNV, CDR2 YYDKDF (reference sequence). The CDR3 loop reads CATSTIGDMDGYTF. The CDR3 DNA follows: TGTGCCACCAGCACCATTGGGGATATGGATGGCTACACCTTC.

The chain recombines TRBV19 with TRBJ2-7; TRBD1 might be the D (5 bases). Trimming shortened V by 10 bases and J by 0 bases, and 10 bases separated the two germline ends. There are 12 residues in the CDR3. CDR1 is LNHDA, CDR2 SQIVND, per germline (reference sequence). CDR3 bases: TGTGCCACTACTGGGGCCTCCTACGAGCAGTACTTC. It is translated as CATTGASYEQYF.

J is TRBJ1-1 and V is TRBV19, with unresolved D. Trimming pared 9 bases from V and 6 bases from J, leaving 14 bases between. The CDR3 loop spans 12 amino acids. Germline CDR1 reads LNHDA; CDR2 reads SQIVND (reference sequence). The CDR3 spells CASGSGRSEAFF. CDR3 sequence (DNA): TGTGCCAGCGGGTCCGGTAGGTCTGAAGCTTTCTTT.

V is TRBV2 and J is TRBJ2-1; D perhaps matches TRBD2 (5 bases). Germline CDR1 is SNHLY and CDR2 is FYNNEI. This CDR3 comprises 13 residues. With 4 bases removed from V and 7 bases from J, the gap between germline ends came to 11 bases. This chain's CDR3 is CASSARGGNEQFF. The CDR3 DNA follows: TGTGCCAGCAGTGCCCGCGGAGGAAATGAGCAGTTCTTC.

The chain carries TRBV5-6 and TRBJ2-2, with TRBD2 matching over 9 bases. The CDR3 contains 16 residues. Germline CDR1 reads SGHDT; CDR2 reads YYEEEE. With V trimmed by 4 bases and J by 7 bases, 11 bases remained unmatched. In nucleotides, the CDR3 is TGTGCCAGCAGCCCAGGGACTAGCTACGGGGTCGGGGAGCTGTTTTTT. The encoded protein is CASSPGTSYGVGELFF.

The J gene is TRBJ2-2, the V gene TRBV28; D is possibly TRBD1 (5 bases). V was cut by 2 bases and J by 2 bases, with 9 bases left in between. Looked up from germline, CDR1 is MDHEN and CDR2 is SYDVKM. This CDR3 has 15 residues. The CDR3 DNA reads as TGTGCCAGCAGTTTAAGGCAGGGAAACACCGGGGAGCTGTTTTTT. Its translation is CASSLRQGNTGELFF.

The chain employs TRBV16 and TRBJ2-7, with 8 bases identical to TRBD2. The J segment lost 6 bases and the V segment lost 4 bases, leaving 11 bases of the junction unmatched. CDR3 length: 15 amino acids. Germline-derived CDR1 and CDR2 are KGHSY and FQNENV. The CDR3 DNA sequence: TGTGCCAGCAGCCCCTCGGGGGGGGCGGGGTTCGAGCAGTACTTC. Protein: CASSPSGGAGFEQYF.

V and J are TRBV28 and TRBJ1-5; 8 nucleotides line up with TRBD1. The CDR3 covers 15 residues. The J segment lost 2 bases and the V segment lost 8 bases, leaving 8 bases of the junction unmatched. Germline V gives CDR1 MDHEN, CDR2 SYDVKM. The CDR3 loop is CASRGDRSGNQPQHF. Here the CDR3 DNA reads TGTGCCAGCCGGGGGGACAGGTCCGGCAATCAGCCCCAGCATTTT.

The chain is built from TRBV2 and TRBJ2-1; D gene ambiguous. This CDR3 region has 12 residues. V lost 7 bases and J lost 2, with 6 bases in between. Germline V lookup: CDR1 SNHLY, CDR2 FYNNEI. CDR3 nucleotide sequence: TGTGCCAGCACTGGGGCCTACAATGAGCAGTTCTTC. Amino acids: CASTGAYNEQFF.

The chain combines TRBV5-1 with TRBJ2-7; D not certain. The CDR3 totals 12 residues. The germline CDR1 and CDR2 sequences are SGHRS and YFSETQ. Trimming took 7 bases from V and 1 from J, leaving 9 bases between them. The CDR3 nucleotides are TGCGCCAGCGGAGACCCTTCCTACGAGCAGTACTTC. Protein sequence: CASGDPSYEQYF.

The chain couples TRBV7-8 to TRBJ1-5; D unclear. The CDR3 spans 17 residues. CDR1 SGHVS and CDR2 FQNEAQ come from the germline V gene. V was clipped by 1 base and J by 0 bases, with 13 bases between them. Here the CDR3 reads CASSLGRSVNSNQPQHF. The CDR3 bases are TGTGCCAGCAGCTTAGGTCGGTCAGTCAATAGCAATCAGCCCCAGCATTTT. Supplemented by reference TRBV7-8 and TRBJ1-5, the full variable domain reads GAGVSQSPRYKVAKRGQDVALRCDPISGHVSLFWYQQALGQGPEFLTYFQNEAQLDKSGLPSDRFFAERPEGSVSTLKIQRTQQEDSAVYLCASSLGRSVNSNQPQHFGDGTRLSIL.

This chain uses TRBV4-1 with TRBJ1-4; weak D call: TRBD1 (5 bases). V was clipped by 3 bases and J by 4 bases, with 6 bases between them. This CDR3 is built from 13 residues. Per the germline V gene, CDR1 is MGHRA and CDR2 is YSYEKL. This CDR3 is CASSHQGNEKLFF. DNA for the CDR3: TGCGCCAGCAGCCATCAGGGTAATGAAAAACTGTTTTTT.

The genes are TRBV29-1 and TRBJ2-7; TRBD2 matches 7 bases. The V gene end was trimmed by 4 bases and the J gene end by 5 bases; junction bases not matched to a gene: 8. Germline assignment: CDR1 SQVTM and CDR2 ANQGSEA. This CDR3 is 13 amino acids long. The CDR3: CSVVAREVNEQYF. The CDR3 bases are TGCAGCGTTGTCGCCCGGGAGGTGAACGAGCAGTACTTC.

The chain recombines TRBV6-4 with TRBJ2-1; 8 positions match TRBD2. Germline CDR1 is MRHNA and CDR2 is SNTAGT. Trimming at V came to 3 bases and at J to 7 bases, leaving 8 bases not matched to a gene. The CDR3 loop spans 15 amino acids. This chain's CDR3 is CASSETSGSSNEQFF. In DNA, the CDR3 is TGTGCCAGCAGTGAGACCAGCGGGAGCTCAAATGAGCAGTTCTTC.

This chain links TRBV18 with TRBJ1-1; D unclear. CDR1 is KGHSH, CDR2 LQKENI, per germline. Trimming removed 2 bases from V and 0 bases from J, with 7 bases in between. The CDR3 sequence is 14 residues long. This chain's CDR3 is CASSPTDLNTEAFF. The DNA of the CDR3 is TGTGCCAGCTCACCAACAGATTTGAACACTGAAGCTTTCTTT.

In its sample, this clone was seen a few times. CDR3 in amino acids: CSVEDHPGAEQFF. In DNA form, the CDR3 reads TGCAGCGTTGAAGATCACCCAGGGGCTGAGCAGTTCTTC. The chain carries TRBV29-1 and TRBJ2-1; possibly TRBD1 for D (6 bases). From germline, CDR1 is SQVTM and CDR2 ANQGSEA. The V end lost 0 bases, the J end lost 9 bases, and 12 bases lay between the germline ends. CDR3 length equals 13 residues.

The chain recombines TRBV5-1 with TRBJ1-4; the match to TRBD1 covers 8 bases. This CDR3 region has 17 residues. J lost 5 bases, V lost 1 base, and 10 bases had no gene match. The V gene's germline CDR1 is SGHRS and CDR2 YFSETQ. CDR3 residues: CASSLFPGGRLNEKLFF. The CDR3 DNA follows: TGCGCCAGCAGCTTGTTTCCAGGGGGCAGGCTCAATGAAAAACTGTTTTTT.

This rearrangement joins TRBV7-8 to TRBJ2-7; 8 nucleotides match TRBD2. Per germline, CDR1 SGHVS and CDR2 FQNEAQ. After removal of 5 bases from V and 3 bases from J, the junction contained 6 bases not matched to a gene. The CDR3 totals 14 residues. CDR3 coding DNA: TGTGCCAGCAGCGCCGGGACTAGTTTCTACGAGCAGTACTTC. This translates into CASSAGTSFYEQYF.

V gene TRBV18 combines with J gene TRBJ1-2; possibly TRBD1 for D (5 bases). Germline V gives CDR1 KGHSH, CDR2 LQKENI. Trimming removed 2 bases at V and 3 bases at J, with 13 bases between. The CDR3 totals 15 residues. CDR3 in DNA: TGTGCCAGCTCACCAATTGGAACAGGCCACTATGGCTACACCTTC. Translated: CASSPIGTGHYGYTF. Filled out from reference TRBV18 and TRBJ1-2, the complete variable domain reads NAGVMQNPRHLVRRRGQEARLRCSPMKGHSHVYWYRQLPEEGLKFMVYLQKENIIDESGMPKERFSAEFPKEGPSILRIQQVVRGDSAAYFCASSPIGTGHYGYTFGSGTRLTVV.

The chain is built from TRBV25-1 and TRBJ2-5; 7 bases fit TRBD1. Germline CDR1 is MGHDK and CDR2 is SYGVNS. The CDR3 spans 14 residues. Trimming cost V 4 bases and J 1 base; bases outside gene matches: 3. The CDR3 spells CASSADRVQETQYF. CDR3 DNA sequence: TGTGCCAGCAGTGCTGACAGGGTCCAAGAGACCCAGTACTTC.